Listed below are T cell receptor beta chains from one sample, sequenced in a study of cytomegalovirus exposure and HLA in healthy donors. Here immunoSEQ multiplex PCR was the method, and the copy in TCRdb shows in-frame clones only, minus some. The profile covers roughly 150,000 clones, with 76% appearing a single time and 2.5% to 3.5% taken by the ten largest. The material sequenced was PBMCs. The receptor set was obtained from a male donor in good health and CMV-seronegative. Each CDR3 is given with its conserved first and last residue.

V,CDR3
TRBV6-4,CASRLGTGVDTEAFF
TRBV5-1,CASSMTGILDTIYF
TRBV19,CASSYRGYEKLFF
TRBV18,CASSPPTSLETQYF
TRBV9,CASSVGTGNVGYTF
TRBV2,CASGTGRTDTQYF
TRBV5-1,CASSLGTGGQEKLFF
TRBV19,CASSIFGSSGDQPQHF
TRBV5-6,CASSPRDRGYNEQFF
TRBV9,CASSVGGQLNTEAFF
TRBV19,CASSPIHSNQPQHF
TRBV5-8,CASSPWGRWWSGNTIYF
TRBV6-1,CASSEGGQGAGNEKLFF
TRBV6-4,CANPRDQPQHF